A single sample gave rise to the 27 T cell receptor beta chains below, sequenced in a study of blood T cell repertoires in COVID-19. Clones were sequenced by immunoSEQ multiplex PCR, and TCRdb holds only the in-frame ones, with some missing. The profile shows some 390,000 clones, 89% of them singletons. The source material was PBMCs or T cells enriched from blood (not recorded which). The source of these receptors is a woman under 40 who had recovered from COVID-19.

V and J are TRBV9 and TRBJ1-2; 8 nucleotides align to TRBD1. V trimming: 3 bases; J trimming: 1 base; junction bases outside the gene matches: 8. The CDR3 runs 16 residues. Germline V CDR1 and CDR2: SGDLS, YYNGEE. The CDR3 region is CASSAGGQGRNYGYTF. The CDR3 region has the DNA TGTGCCAGCAGCGCCGGCGGACAGGGCCGTAACTATGGCTACACCTTC.

J is TRBJ2-1 and V is TRBV10-2, with D possibly TRBD2 on 6 matching bases. V lost 0 bases to trimming and J lost 12 bases, with 9 bases between them. The CDR3 sequence is 12 residues long. Germline loops: CDR1 WSHSY, CDR2 SAAADI. CDR3 residues: CASSESVEGQFF. In DNA form, the CDR3 reads TGCGCCAGCAGTGAGTCGGTGGAGGGGCAGTTCTTC.

The chain links TRBV6-5 to TRBJ1-5, with a weak D call TRBD1 (6 bases). V was clipped by 2 bases and J by 5 bases, with 10 bases between them. Germline V gives CDR1 MNHEY, CDR2 SVGAGI. The length of the CDR3 is 14 residues. The CDR3 reads CASSYGAGDQPQHF. CDR3 bases: TGTGCCAGCAGTTACGGGGCAGGGGATCAGCCCCAGCATTTT.

This chain joins TRBV28 and TRBJ1-6; 7 bases fit TRBD1. Germline trimming cut 6 bases from V and 6 bases from J; bases unmatched to any gene: 11. The germline V gene has CDR1 MDHEN and CDR2 SYDVKM. This CDR3 spans 16 amino acids. The CDR3 loop reads CASSPGIQGFNSPLHF. In DNA, the CDR3 is TGTGCCAGCAGCCCCGGGATACAGGGGTTTAATTCACCCCTCCACTTT.

The chain has TRBV5-3 and TRBJ1-5; the D gene is possibly TRBD1 (6 bases). TRBV5-3 is an open reading frame, and its role is uncertain. V was clipped by 4 bases and J by 4 bases, with 21 bases between them. This CDR3 is 17 amino acids long. The CDR3 region is CARSPTLRQEYNQPQHF. CDR3 nucleotides: TGTGCCAGAAGCCCGACTCTAAGACAGGAGTATAATCAGCCCCAGCATTTT.

This chain links TRBV20-1 with TRBJ1-6; D may be TRBD1 (5 bases). Germline V lookup: CDR1 DFQATT, CDR2 SNEGSKA (reference sequence). The CDR3 is 15 residues long. The V and J ends lost 3 bases and 7 bases respectively, with 16 bases between them. DNA of the CDR3: TGCAGTGCTAGTTCCCAGGGTGAAGGGAATTCACCCCTCCACTTT. It is translated as CSASSQGEGNSPLHF.

In its sample, this clone was seen a few times. The chain is built from TRBV2 and TRBJ2-2, with D perhaps TRBD2 (6 bases). V was clipped by 9 bases and J by 1 base, with 12 bases between them. The CDR3 runs 14 residues. In germline, CDR1 is SNHLY, CDR2 FYNNEI. The CDR3 nucleotides read TGTGCCAGTGTAGCGGACGTGAACACCGGGGAGCTGTTTTTT. This sequence encodes CASVADVNTGELFF.

The V gene is TRBV29-1, the J gene TRBJ2-1; 10 positions match TRBD2. The germline CDR1 and CDR2 sequences are SQVTM and ANQGSEA. The CDR3 consists of 14 residues. The V and J ends lost 5 bases and 8 bases, in that order; junction bases with no gene match: 9. The CDR3 bases are TGCAGCGTTATCAGCGGGGGGGCCAGGGATGAGCAGTTCTTC. It specifies CSVISGGARDEQFF.

This chain links TRBV28 with TRBJ2-7; maybe TRBD1 (6 bases). Germline assignment: CDR1 MDHEN and CDR2 SYDVKM. The CDR3 runs to 18 residues. V gave up 3 bases and J gave up 6 bases, with 27 bases separating them. Here the CDR3 DNA reads TGTGCCAGCAGTTTGCCCCCCGGGACATTCTTCCAGCAAACCGAGCAGTACTTC. The encoded protein is CASSLPPGTFFQQTEQYF.

The rearrangement links TRBV19 to TRBJ1-2, with D perhaps matching TRBD1 (6 bases). Germline V gene sequence: CDR1 LNHDA, CDR2 SQIVND (reference sequence). The CDR3 runs to 15 residues. The V end was cut by 5 bases, the J end by 0 bases, with 13 bases between. CDR3 protein: CASSGPGDPNYGYTF. The CDR3 region has the DNA TGTGCCAGTAGTGGGCCAGGGGACCCTAACTATGGCTACACCTTC.

The V and J genes are TRBV4-1 and TRBJ1-3; D is ambiguous. Germline CDR1 and CDR2: MGHRA and YSYEKL. The CDR3 runs 15 residues. The V end was cut by 5 bases, the J end by 3 bases, with 14 bases between. CDR3 bases: TGCGCCAGCAGCTCTACGGGTCTCTTTGGAAACACCATATATTTT. Translating it yields CASSSTGLFGNTIYF.

The chain recombines TRBV10-3 with TRBJ1-1; 10 bases are shared with TRBD1. The germline V gene encodes CDR1 ENHRY and CDR2 SYGVKD. The CDR3 covers 12 residues. V shed 9 bases and J 10 bases; nucleotides not matched to a gene: 8. The CDR3 sequence: CAIRDRGAVAFF. The CDR3 DNA reads as TGTGCCATTAGGGACAGGGGAGCAGTAGCTTTCTTT.

This chain uses TRBV10-3 with TRBJ1-2; D might be TRBD1 (6 bases). The V gene's germline CDR1 is ENHRY and CDR2 SYGVKD. Trimming took off 4 bases at V and 4 bases at J, with 13 bases between the two ends. The CDR3 runs 14 residues. The CDR3 DNA is TGTGCCATCAGTGCGGACAGTTCGTCCTATGGCTACACCTTC. Protein product: CAISADSSSYGYTF.

The gene calls are TRBV19 and TRBJ1-1; D gene unclear. Looked up from germline, CDR1 is LNHDA and CDR2 is SQIVND (reference sequence). The ends were cut back, 3 bases at V and 4 bases at J, with 9 bases in the middle. The CDR3 has 13 amino acids. DNA of the CDR3: TGTGCCAGTAGTATGCCCTCCAGCACTGAAGCTTTCTTT. As protein: CASSMPSSTEAFF. Variable domain in full (rest from reference TRBV19 and TRBJ1-1): DGGITQSPKYLFRKEGQNVTLSCEQNLNHDAMYWYRQDPGQGLRLIYYSQIVNDFQKGDIAEGYSVSREKKESFPLTVTSAQKNPTAFYLCASSMPSSTEAFFGQGTRLTVV.

This rearrangement joins TRBV9 to TRBJ1-1; TRBD1 matches 7 bases. The germline V gene has CDR1 SGDLS and CDR2 YYNGEE. The trim removed 5 bases at V and 2 bases at J, leaving 6 bases unmatched. The CDR3 is 14 residues long. The CDR3 DNA sequence: TGTGCCAGCAGTGTACAGGGGCACAACACTGAAGCTTTCTTT. Its protein product is CASSVQGHNTEAFF.

The chain has TRBV7-3 and TRBJ2-2; weak D call: TRBD2 (5 bases). The V end lost 1 base, the J end lost 8 bases, and 11 bases lay between the germline ends. The CDR3 is 14 residues long. Germline V gene sequence: CDR1 SGHTA, CDR2 FQGTGA. The CDR3 here is CASSLSRGTGELFF. CDR3 DNA: TGTGCCAGCAGCTTAAGTCGGGGTACGGGGGAGCTGTTTTTT.

V and J are TRBV19 and TRBJ1-1; no clear D gene. Germline lookup yields CDR1 LNHDA and CDR2 SQIVND (reference sequence). The V end lost 5 bases, the J end lost 4 bases, and 14 bases lay between the germline ends. The CDR3 is 14 residues long. The CDR3 reads CASSAYSATTEAFF. CDR3 in DNA: TGTGCCAGTAGTGCGTACTCCGCCACCACTGAAGCTTTCTTT.

The chain joins TRBV5-6 to TRBJ2-7, with D unresolved. The CDR3 has 14 amino acids. CDR1 and CDR2 (germline): SGHDT, YYEEEE. Trimming left V 3 bases short and J 0 bases short, with 10 bases between. Here the CDR3 DNA reads TGTGCCAGCAGCTACGATAGGAGCTCCTACGAGCAGTACTTC. It specifies CASSYDRSSYEQYF.

The chain couples TRBV10-3 to TRBJ2-5, with TRBD1 matching 9 bases. Germline V gives CDR1 ENHRY, CDR2 SYGVKD. V gave up 2 bases and J gave up 3 bases; unmatched junction bases: 4. The CDR3 is 15 residues long. CDR3 loop: CAISEGRTGEETQYF. The DNA of the CDR3 is TGTGCCATCAGTGAGGGTCGGACAGGGGAAGAGACCCAGTACTTC.

The chain uses TRBV9 and TRBJ2-5; 12 bases match TRBD2. CDR1 is SGDLS and CDR2 is YYNGEE in the germline V gene. This CDR3 comprises 17 residues. Unmatched junction bases numbered 6, after V lost 0 bases and J lost 3 bases. The CDR3 is CASSVDLAGGAKETQYF. CDR3 coding DNA: TGTGCCAGCAGCGTAGACCTAGCGGGAGGGGCCAAAGAGACCCAGTACTTC.

The gene calls are TRBV12-3 or TRBV12-4 and TRBJ1-2; D may be TRBD1 (6 bases). The CDR3 is made up of 13 amino acids. The V gene lost 2 bases and the J gene lost 4 bases, with 8 bases spanning the gap. CDR3 sequence: CASSLLRGYGYTF. For the CDR3, the DNA is TGTGCCAGCAGTTTACTCAGGGGCTATGGCTACACCTTC.

This clone was seen a single time. The V and J genes are TRBV30 and TRBJ1-3; 7 bases map to TRBD1. Germline V lookup: CDR1 GTSNPN, CDR2 SVGIG (reference sequence). V shed 5 bases and J 4 bases; nucleotides not matched to a gene: 2. The CDR3 contains 12 residues. In DNA form, the CDR3 reads TGTGCCTGGGGGACAGCCGGAAACACCATATATTTT. This translates into CAWGTAGNTIYF.

This rearrangement joins TRBV2 to TRBJ2-5, with 7 bases lining up with TRBD1. CDR3 length: 15 residues. V shed 6 bases and J 1 base; nucleotides not matched to a gene: 8. Germline CDR1 SNHLY, CDR2 FYNNEI. The CDR3 coding sequence is TGTGCCAGCAGCCGGAACAGGGGTCCCCAAGAGACCCAGTACTTC. It yields the protein CASSRNRGPQETQYF.

The rearrangement links TRBV27 to TRBJ2-3; 8 nucleotides line up with TRBD2. Trimming removed 2 bases from V and 4 bases from J; junction bases left unmatched: 8. Germline V gene lookup returns CDR1 MNHEY and CDR2 SMNVEV (reference sequence). This CDR3 has 16 amino acids. The CDR3 here is CASSLMTGGPPDTQYF. As DNA, the CDR3 is TGTGCCAGCAGTTTAATGACGGGAGGGCCCCCAGATACGCAGTATTTT.

The chain employs TRBV27 and TRBJ1-6; 9 bases agree with TRBD1. The CDR3 totals 18 residues. The germline V gene encodes CDR1 MNHEY and CDR2 SMNVEV (reference sequence). V gave up 4 bases and J gave up 1 base; unmatched junction bases: 8. The CDR3 DNA reads TGTGCCAGCAGTTGGACCGGGACAGGGACGTCCTATAATTCACCCCTCCACTTT. It yields the protein CASSWTGTGTSYNSPLHF.

CDR3 residues: CASWGRSALGAFF. CDR3 DNA: TGTGCCAGCTGGGGCCGCAGCGCCCTGGGAGCTTTCTTT. V usage is TRBV5-4 and J usage is TRBJ1-1; D possibly corresponds to TRBD1 (5 bases). Germline V gene data show CDR1 as SGHNT and CDR2 as YYREEE (reference sequence). V shed 7 bases and J shed 10 bases, with 20 bases lying between them. The CDR3 covers 13 residues.

This clone has only one observation. This rearrangement joins TRBV6-4 to TRBJ2-7; D not resolved. The CDR3 contains 14 residues. Germline V CDR1 and CDR2: MRHNA, SNTAGT. The V end was cut by 2 bases, the J end by 0 bases, with 8 bases between. CDR3 sequence: CASSDPRISYEQYF. Here the CDR3 DNA reads TGTGCCAGCAGTGACCCCAGAATCTCCTACGAGCAGTACTTC.